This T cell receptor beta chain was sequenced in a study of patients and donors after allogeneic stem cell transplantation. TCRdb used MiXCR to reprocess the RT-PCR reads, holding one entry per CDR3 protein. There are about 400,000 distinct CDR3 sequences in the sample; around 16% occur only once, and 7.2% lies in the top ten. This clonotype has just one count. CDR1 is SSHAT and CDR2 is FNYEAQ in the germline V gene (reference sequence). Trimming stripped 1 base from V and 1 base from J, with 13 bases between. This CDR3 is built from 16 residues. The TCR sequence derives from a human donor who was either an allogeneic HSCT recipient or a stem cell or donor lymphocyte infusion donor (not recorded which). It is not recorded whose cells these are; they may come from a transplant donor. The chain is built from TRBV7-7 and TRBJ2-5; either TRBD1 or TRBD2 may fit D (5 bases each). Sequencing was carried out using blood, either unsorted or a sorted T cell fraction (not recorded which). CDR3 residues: CASSLGGLGRQETQYF. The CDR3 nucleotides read TGTGCCAGCAGCTTAGGAGGTTTGGGACGCCAAGAGACCCAGTACTTC.